A single T cell receptor (beta chain) is shown here with its context. V shed 4 bases and J shed 4 bases, with 17 bases lying between them. Germline V gene sequence: CDR1 SGHDN, CDR2 FVKESK. The CDR3 is made up of 15 amino acids. This specimen belongs to a study of blood T cell repertoires in COVID-19. Clones were sequenced by immunoSEQ multiplex PCR, and TCRdb holds only the in-frame ones, with some missing. Altogether about 200,000 clones are present, around 87% being singletons, with the ten largest covering 3% to 3.5%. The V and J genes are TRBV14 and TRBJ2-7, with D possibly TRBD1 on 5 matching bases. Sequenced input: peripheral blood. The clonotype comes from a man aged 60 to 75 with acute or convalescent COVID-19. The CDR3 sequence: CASSRSVAGWYEQYF. The DNA for the CDR3 is TGTGCCAGCAGCCGCTCGGTGGCAGGGTGGTACGAGCAGTACTTC.